This T cell receptor (beta chain) was obtained from a study of T cells expressing NK-cell markers. Study as a whole: In sorted CD3+CD56+NKG2C+, CD3+CD56+NKG2C- and CD3+CD56-NKG2C+ T cells, TCR beta repertoires were obtained. The study sequenced eight donors, seven HCMV-seropositive and one seronegative.

The study's findings and limits: These clonotypes additionally ranked first within the CD3+CD56-NKG2C+ fraction of a handful of donors.

About this clonotype itself: Its target is not known.

Germline V gives CDR1 LGHDT, CDR2 YNNKEL (reference sequence). The CDR3 length is 15 residues. UMI-tagged 5'RACE template switching yielded the TCR beta cDNA. Reprocessing the 5' RACE reads, TCRdb reports a single entry for every CDR3 protein and omits DNA. This repertoire comprises over 120,000 distinct CDR3 sequences; its ten largest clones make up roughly an eighth. This sequence originates from a man between 18 and 35 years old in good health. The sequencing input was blood T cells: a sorted CD56 or NKG2C T cell subset, CD4+ or CD8+ T cells, or bulk PBMC T cells (not recorded which). V usage is TRBV3-1 and J usage is TRBJ2-7; TCRdb lists TRBD1, though no DNA is available to test this call. The CDR3 is CASSQESGGTYEQYF.